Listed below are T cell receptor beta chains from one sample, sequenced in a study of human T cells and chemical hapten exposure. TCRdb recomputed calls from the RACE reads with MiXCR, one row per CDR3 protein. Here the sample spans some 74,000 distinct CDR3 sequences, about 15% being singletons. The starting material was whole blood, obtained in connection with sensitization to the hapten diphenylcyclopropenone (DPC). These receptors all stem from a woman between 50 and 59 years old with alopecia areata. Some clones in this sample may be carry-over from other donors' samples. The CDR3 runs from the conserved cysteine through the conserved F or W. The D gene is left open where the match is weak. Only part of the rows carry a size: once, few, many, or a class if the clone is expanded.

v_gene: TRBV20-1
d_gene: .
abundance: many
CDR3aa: CSARGWIGRVGSATNEKLFF

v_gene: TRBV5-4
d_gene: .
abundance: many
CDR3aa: CASSRGGSNQPQHF

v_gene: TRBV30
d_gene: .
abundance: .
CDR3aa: CAWSAGFNYGYTF

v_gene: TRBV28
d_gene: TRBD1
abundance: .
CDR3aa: CASTLAGTGAYF

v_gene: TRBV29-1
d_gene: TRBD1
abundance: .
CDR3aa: CSVEGQGKRGKLFF

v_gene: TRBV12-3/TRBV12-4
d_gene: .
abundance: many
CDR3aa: CASSLPRRGDYGYTF

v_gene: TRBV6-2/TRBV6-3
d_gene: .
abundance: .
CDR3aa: CASSPFGKSTEAFF

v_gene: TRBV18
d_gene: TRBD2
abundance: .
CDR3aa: CASSRGTSGRAVPYNEQFF

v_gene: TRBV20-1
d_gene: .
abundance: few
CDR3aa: CSARDWGIVTEAFF

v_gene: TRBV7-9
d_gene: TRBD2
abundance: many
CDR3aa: CASSLAGRGPALNEQYF

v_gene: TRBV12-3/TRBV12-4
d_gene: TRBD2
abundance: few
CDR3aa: CASNDLGGTSGSDSTDTQYF

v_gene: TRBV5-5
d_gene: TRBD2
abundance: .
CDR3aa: CASSLDVSGVNEQFF

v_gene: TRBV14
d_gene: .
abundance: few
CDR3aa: CASSQERGNSPLHF

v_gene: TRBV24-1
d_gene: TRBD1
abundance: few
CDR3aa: CATSDSDRGYGYTF